This T cell receptor (beta chain) was obtained from a study of memory CD4+ T cells and cytomegalovirus serostatus. Germline values: CDR1 KGHSH, CDR2 LQKENI. V was trimmed by 0 bases and J by 2 bases, leaving 7 bases between them. The CDR3 runs 14 residues. Single viable CD3+CD4+CD8-CD45RO+ cells were sorted as the memory CD4+ T cells. Serum IgG to CMV pp150, pp28, p38 and p52 defined serostatus. Overall study findings and caveats: Repertoires predicted CMV serostatus with median bootstrapped AUC of about 0.95. CD4+ memory repertoires contained about two fifths of the 164 reported CMV TCRbeta sequences. The CMV-associated TCR signature appears largely within the CD4+ memory repertoire.

TCRdb's copy holds only in-frame clones and misses some; the assay was immunoSEQ multiplex PCR. The data show about 57,000 clones, with 70% to 80% seen just once and about 0.8% held by the top ten. With regard to this clone: Antigen unknown.

Sequencing was carried out using memory CD4+ T cells from blood. The rearrangement uses TRBV18 and TRBJ1-1; the D is unclear. This TCR was sampled from an adult in good health and CMV-seronegative. CDR3 DNA: TGTGCCAGCTCACCACCGCCGTCAAACACTGAAGCTTTCTTT. It translates to CASSPPPSNTEAFF.